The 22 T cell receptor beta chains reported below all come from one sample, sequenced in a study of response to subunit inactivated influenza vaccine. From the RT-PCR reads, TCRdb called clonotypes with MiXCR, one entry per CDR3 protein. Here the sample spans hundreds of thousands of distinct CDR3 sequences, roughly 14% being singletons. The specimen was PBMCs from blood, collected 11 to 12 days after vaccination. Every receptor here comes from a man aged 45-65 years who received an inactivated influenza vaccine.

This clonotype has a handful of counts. CDR3 loop: CASSPIALTGELFF. The CDR3 coding sequence is TGTGCCAGCAGCCCGATAGCTCTAACCGGGGAGCTGTTTTTT. The rearrangement links TRBV7-2 to TRBJ2-2; D gene uncertain. The germline V gene has CDR1 SGHTA and CDR2 FQGNSA. V shed 5 bases and J shed 5 bases, with 12 bases lying between them. The CDR3 runs to 14 residues.

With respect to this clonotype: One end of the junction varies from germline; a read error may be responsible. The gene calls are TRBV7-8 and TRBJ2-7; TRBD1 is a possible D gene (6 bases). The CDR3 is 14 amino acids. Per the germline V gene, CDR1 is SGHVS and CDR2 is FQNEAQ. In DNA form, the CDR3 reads TGTGCCAGCTGCTTAGCCCCCAGGGGCTACGAGCAGTACTTC. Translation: CASCLAPRGYEQYF.

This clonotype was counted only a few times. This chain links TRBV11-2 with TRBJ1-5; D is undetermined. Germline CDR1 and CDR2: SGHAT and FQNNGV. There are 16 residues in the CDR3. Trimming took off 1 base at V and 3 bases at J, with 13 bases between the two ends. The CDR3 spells CASSLGDPGPNQPQHF. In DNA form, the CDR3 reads TGTGCCAGCAGCTTAGGGGATCCGGGTCCCAATCAGCCCCAGCATTTT.

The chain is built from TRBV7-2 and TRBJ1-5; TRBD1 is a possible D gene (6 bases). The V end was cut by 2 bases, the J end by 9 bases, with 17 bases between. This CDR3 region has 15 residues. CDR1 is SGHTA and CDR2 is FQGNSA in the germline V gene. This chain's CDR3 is CASSLSGQGGGPQHF. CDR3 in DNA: TGTGCCAGCAGCTTATCGGGTCAGGGAGGGGGGCCCCAGCATTTT.

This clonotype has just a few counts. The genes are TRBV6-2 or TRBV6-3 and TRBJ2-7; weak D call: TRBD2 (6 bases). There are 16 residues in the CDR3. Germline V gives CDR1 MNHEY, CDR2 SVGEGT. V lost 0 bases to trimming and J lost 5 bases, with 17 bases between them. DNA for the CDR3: TGTGCCAGCAGTTACTCGGTCCGACTAGTCTCTCACGAGCAGTACTTC. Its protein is CASSYSVRLVSHEQYF.

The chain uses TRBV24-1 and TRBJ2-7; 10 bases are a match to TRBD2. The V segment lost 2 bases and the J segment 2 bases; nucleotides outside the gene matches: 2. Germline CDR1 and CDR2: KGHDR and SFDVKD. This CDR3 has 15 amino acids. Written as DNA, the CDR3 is TGTGCCACCAGTGATTCCGGACTAGCGGCCTACGAGCAGTACTTC. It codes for CATSDSGLAAYEQYF.

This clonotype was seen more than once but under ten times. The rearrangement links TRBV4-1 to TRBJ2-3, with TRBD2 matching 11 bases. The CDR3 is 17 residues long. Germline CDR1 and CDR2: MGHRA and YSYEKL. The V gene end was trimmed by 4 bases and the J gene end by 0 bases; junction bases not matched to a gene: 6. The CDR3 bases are TGCGCCAGCAGCCGCGGGACTAGCGGAACTAGCACAGATACGCAGTATTTT. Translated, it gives CASSRGTSGTSTDTQYF.

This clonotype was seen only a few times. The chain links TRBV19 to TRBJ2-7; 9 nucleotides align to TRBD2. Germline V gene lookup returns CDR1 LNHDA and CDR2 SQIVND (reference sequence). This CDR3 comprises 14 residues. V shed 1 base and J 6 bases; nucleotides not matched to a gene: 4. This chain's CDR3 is CASSIAGTSSEQYF. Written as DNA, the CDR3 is TGTGCCAGTAGTATAGCCGGGACTAGCTCCGAGCAGTACTTC.

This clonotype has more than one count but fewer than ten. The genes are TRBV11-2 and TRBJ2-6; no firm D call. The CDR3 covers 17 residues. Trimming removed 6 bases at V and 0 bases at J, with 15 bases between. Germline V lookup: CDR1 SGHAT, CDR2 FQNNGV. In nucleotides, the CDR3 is TGTGCCAGCAGACGTCCCGGCTCCCGCTCTGGGGCCAACGTCCTGACTTTC. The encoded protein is CASRRPGSRSGANVLTF.

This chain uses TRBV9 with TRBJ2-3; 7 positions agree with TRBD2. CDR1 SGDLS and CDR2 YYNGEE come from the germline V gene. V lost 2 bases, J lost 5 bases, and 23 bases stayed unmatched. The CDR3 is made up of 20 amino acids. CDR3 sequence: CASSVESGFLTAGVVDTQYF. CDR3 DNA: TGTGCCAGCAGCGTCGAGTCGGGATTTCTTACGGCGGGAGTCGTAGATACGCAGTATTTT. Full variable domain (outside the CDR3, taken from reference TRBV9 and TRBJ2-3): DSGVTQTPKHLITATGQRVTLRCSPRSGDLSVYWYQQSLDQGLQFLIQYYNGEERAKGNILERFSAQQFPDLHSELNLSSLELGDSALYFCASSVESGFLTAGVVDTQYFGPGTRLTVL.

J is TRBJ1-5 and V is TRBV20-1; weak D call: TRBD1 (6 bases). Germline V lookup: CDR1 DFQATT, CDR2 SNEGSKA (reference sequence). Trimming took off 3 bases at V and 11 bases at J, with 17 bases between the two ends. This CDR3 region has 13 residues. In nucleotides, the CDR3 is TGCAGTGCTAGTATCGGGGGCCTAGAGGCCCAGCATTTT. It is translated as CSASIGGLEAQHF.

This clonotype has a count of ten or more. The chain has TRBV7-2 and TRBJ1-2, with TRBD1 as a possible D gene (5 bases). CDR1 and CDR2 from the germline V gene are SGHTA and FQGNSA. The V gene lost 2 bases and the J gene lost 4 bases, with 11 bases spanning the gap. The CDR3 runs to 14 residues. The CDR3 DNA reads TGTGCCAGCAGCTTAACAGGAGGTACCTATGGCTACACCTTC. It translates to CASSLTGGTYGYTF. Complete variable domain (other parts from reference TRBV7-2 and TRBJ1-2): GAGVSQSPSNKVTEKGKDVELRCDPISGHTALYWYRQSLGQGLEFLIYFQGNSAPDKSGLPSDRFSAERTGGSVSTLTIQRTQQEDSAVYLCASSLTGGTYGYTFGSGTRLTVV.

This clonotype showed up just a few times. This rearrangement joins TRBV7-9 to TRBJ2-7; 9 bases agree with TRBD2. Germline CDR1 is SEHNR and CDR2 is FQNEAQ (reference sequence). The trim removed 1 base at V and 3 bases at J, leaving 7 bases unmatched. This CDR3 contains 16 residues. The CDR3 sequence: CASSLGGRAWVYEQYF. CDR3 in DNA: TGTGCCAGCAGCTTAGGCGGGAGGGCCTGGGTCTACGAGCAGTACTTC.

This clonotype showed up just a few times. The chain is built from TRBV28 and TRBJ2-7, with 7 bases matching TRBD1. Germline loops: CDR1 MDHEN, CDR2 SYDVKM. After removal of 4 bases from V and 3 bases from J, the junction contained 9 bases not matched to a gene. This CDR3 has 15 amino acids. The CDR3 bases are TGTGCCAGCAGTTCCTCCGGGACAGTCCACTACGAGCAGTACTTC. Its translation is CASSSSGTVHYEQYF.

The CDR3 loop is CAISEGASSYGYTF. The CDR3 bases are TGTGCCATCAGTGAGGGGGCCTCGAGCTATGGCTACACCTTC. This chain links TRBV10-3 with TRBJ1-2, with D possibly matching TRBD1 (5 bases). The ends were cut back, 2 bases at V and 4 bases at J, with 11 bases in the middle. CDR3 size: 14 residues. Germline CDR1 and CDR2: ENHRY and SYGVKD.

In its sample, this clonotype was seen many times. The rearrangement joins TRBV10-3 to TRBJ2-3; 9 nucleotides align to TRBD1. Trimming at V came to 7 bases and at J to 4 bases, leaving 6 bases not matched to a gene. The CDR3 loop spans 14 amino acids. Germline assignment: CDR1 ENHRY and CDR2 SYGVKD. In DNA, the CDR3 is TGTGCCATCAAGAACAGGGGGCTTTCAGATACGCAGTATTTT. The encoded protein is CAIKNRGLSDTQYF.

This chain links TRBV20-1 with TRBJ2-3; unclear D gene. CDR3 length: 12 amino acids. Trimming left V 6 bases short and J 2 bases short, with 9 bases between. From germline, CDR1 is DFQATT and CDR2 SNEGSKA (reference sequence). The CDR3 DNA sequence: TGCAGTGCCACGCTGACCACAGATACGCAGTATTTT. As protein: CSATLTTDTQYF.

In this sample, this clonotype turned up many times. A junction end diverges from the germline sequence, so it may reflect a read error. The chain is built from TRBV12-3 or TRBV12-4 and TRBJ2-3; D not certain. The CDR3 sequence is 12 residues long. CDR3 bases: TGCGCCAGCAGCTCCCTCACAGATACGCAGTATTTT. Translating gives CASSSLTDTQYF.

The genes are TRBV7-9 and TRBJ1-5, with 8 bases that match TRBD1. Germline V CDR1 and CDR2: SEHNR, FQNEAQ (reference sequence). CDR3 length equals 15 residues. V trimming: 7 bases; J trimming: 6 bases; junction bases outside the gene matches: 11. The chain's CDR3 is CASTSGGGGAQPQHF. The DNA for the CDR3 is TGTGCCAGCACCTCAGGGGGCGGAGGTGCTCAGCCCCAGCATTTT.

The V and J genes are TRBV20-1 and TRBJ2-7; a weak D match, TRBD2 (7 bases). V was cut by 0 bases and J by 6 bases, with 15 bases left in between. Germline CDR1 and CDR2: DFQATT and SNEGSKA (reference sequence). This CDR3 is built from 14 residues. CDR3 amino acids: CSARDASGGREQYF. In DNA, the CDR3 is TGCAGTGCTAGAGACGCCTCGGGGGGCCGCGAGCAGTACTTC.

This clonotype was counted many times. The CDR3 loop reads CSARGQSVYNEQFF. The CDR3 DNA reads TGCAGTGCTAGAGGCCAGAGTGTCTACAATGAGCAGTTCTTC. This chain links TRBV20-1 with TRBJ2-1; the D is unclear. V was pared by 1 base and J by 3 bases, with 10 bases between. Germline V gene sequence: CDR1 DFQATT, CDR2 SNEGSKA (reference sequence). This CDR3 spans 14 amino acids.

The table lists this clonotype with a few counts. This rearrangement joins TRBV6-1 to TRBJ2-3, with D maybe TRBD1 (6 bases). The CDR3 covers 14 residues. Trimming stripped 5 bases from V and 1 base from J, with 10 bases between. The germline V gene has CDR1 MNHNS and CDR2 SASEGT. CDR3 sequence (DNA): TGTGCCAGCAGTCCAGGGGTAGGCACAGATACGCAGTATTTT. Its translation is CASSPGVGTDTQYF.